This TCR beta chain originates from a study of blood T cell repertoires in COVID-19. Across the whole study: Collection of acute and convalescent COVID-19 samples took place in the United States, Italy and Spain.

Clones were sequenced by immunoSEQ multiplex PCR, and TCRdb holds only the in-frame ones, with some missing. There are roughly 200,000 clones in the sample; around nine tenths occur only once, and about 2.5% lies in the top ten. The V and J ends lost 4 bases and 0 bases respectively, with 16 bases between them. The CDR3 runs 17 residues. Germline assignment: CDR1 SGHRS and CDR2 YFSETQ. The chain links TRBV5-1 to TRBJ1-4, with D possibly being TRBD1 (6 bases). Source material: peripheral blood. The receptor comes from a man in his forties with active or convalescent COVID-19. As DNA, the CDR3 is TGCGCCAGCAGCCCCGGGACACTTATTACAACTAATGAAAAACTGTTTTTT. It encodes CASSPGTLITTNEKLFF.